Below, one T cell receptor (beta chain) is given with its context. The sample belongs to a study of T cell changes during pregnancy in multiple sclerosis. This CDR3 spans 18 amino acids. CDR1 and CDR2 (germline): SGHKS, YYEKEE (reference sequence). Trimming removed 3 bases from V and 0 bases from J, with 16 bases in between. TCRdb's table, derived via immunoSEQ multiplex PCR, lists solely in-frame clones and lacks some. The data contain some 37,000 clones, around 94% of them singletons. Sequencing was done on a sample of PBMCs (not recorded whether the cells were cultured). The chain joins TRBV5-5 to TRBJ2-6; the D call may be TRBD1 or TRBD2 (5 bases each). The receptor's source is a female donor with multiple sclerosis, enrolled in a pregnancy study. The CDR3 coding sequence is TGTGCCAGCAGCTCCGGGACGGGACCTTTCTCTGGGGCCAACGTCCTGACTTTC. It encodes CASSSGTGPFSGANVLTF.